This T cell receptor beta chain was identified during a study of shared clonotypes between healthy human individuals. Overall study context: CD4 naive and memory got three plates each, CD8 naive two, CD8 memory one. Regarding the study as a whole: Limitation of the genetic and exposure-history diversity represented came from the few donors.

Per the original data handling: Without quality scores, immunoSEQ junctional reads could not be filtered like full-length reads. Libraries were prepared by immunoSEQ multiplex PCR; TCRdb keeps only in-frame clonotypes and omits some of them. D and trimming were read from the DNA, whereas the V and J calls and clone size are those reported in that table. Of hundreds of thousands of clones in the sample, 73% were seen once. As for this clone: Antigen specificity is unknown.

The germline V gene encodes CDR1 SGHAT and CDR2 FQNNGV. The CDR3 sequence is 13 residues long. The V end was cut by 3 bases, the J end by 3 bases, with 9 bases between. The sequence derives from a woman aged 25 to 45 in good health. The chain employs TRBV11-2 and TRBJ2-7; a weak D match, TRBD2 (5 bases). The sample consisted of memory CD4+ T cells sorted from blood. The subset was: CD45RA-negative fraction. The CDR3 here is CASSFGRDYEQYF. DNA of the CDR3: TGTGCCAGCAGCTTCGGACGGGACTACGAGCAGTACTTC.